One and the same sample provided the 9 T cell receptor beta chains below, sequenced in a study of blood T cells in healthy people across ages. Using a J-beta primer mix together with a sample-barcoded 5' primer, a second PCR was run for roughly 6 to 12 cycles. One entry per CDR3 protein, called by TCRdb with MiXCR from the 5' RACE reads. The sample lists over 950,000 distinct CDR3 sequences, roughly two fifths seen once, with about 12% in the top ten. The sequenced sample was blood. These receptors were obtained from a man younger than 30 in good health.

This clonotype was seen once. The chain uses TRBV5-6 and TRBJ2-3; TRBD2 aligns across 11 bases. The CDR3 spans 16 residues. With 5 bases clipped from V and 5 bases from J, the junction kept 10 bases outside the gene matches. Germline-derived CDR1 and CDR2 are SGHDT and YYEEEE. Here the CDR3 DNA reads TGTGCCAGCAGGACCGCCGGGACTAGCGGAAGAGATACGCAGTATTTT. Its protein is CASRTAGTSGRDTQYF. Full variable domain (rest looked up from reference TRBV5-6 and TRBJ2-3): DAGVTQSPTHLIKTRGQQVTLRCSPKSGHDTVSWYQQALGQGPQFIFQYYEEEERQRGNFPDRFSGHQFPNYSSELNVNALLLGDSALYLCASRTAGTSGRDTQYFGPGTRLTVL.

This clonotype showed up just a few times. The chain links TRBV5-1 to TRBJ1-1; TRBD1 might be the D (6 bases). Germline loops: CDR1 SGHRS, CDR2 YFSETQ. V lost 3 bases and J lost 6, with 18 bases in between. CDR3 length equals 15 residues. CDR3 sequence (DNA): TGCGCCAGCAGCTCTCAGGCGGGATCAGGGGCTGAAGCTTTCTTT. This translates into CASSSQAGSGAEAFF. The variable domain in full, completed from reference TRBV5-1 and TRBJ1-1, reads KAGVTQTPRYLIKTRGQQVTLSCSPISGHRSVSWYQQTPGQGLQFLFEYFSETQRNKGNFPGRFSGRQFSNSRSEMNVSTLELGDSALYLCASSSQAGSGAEAFFGQGTRLTVV.

This clonotype showed up many times. The chain links TRBV2 to TRBJ2-7; D uncertain. The CDR3 runs 13 residues. Germline V gene sequence: CDR1 SNHLY, CDR2 FYNNEI. Between the trimmed V and J ends, which lost 6 bases and 3 bases, there was a span of 12 bases. CDR3 sequence: CASRPPIYYEQYF. The CDR3 bases are TGTGCCAGCAGGCCACCAATCTACTACGAGCAGTACTTC.

This chain uses TRBV3-1 with TRBJ2-1; D is possibly TRBD1 or TRBD2 (6 bases each). This CDR3 has 16 residues. Germline CDR1 LGHDT, CDR2 YNNKEL (reference sequence). V lost 1 base and J lost 4, with 14 bases in between. CDR3 loop: CASSQGVRGGYNEQFF. In DNA form, the CDR3 reads TGTGCCAGCAGCCAAGGGGTCAGGGGAGGTTACAATGAGCAGTTCTTC.

The chain recombines TRBV15 with TRBJ1-2; D is uncertain. Per the germline V gene, CDR1 is LNHNV and CDR2 is YYDKDF (reference sequence). The CDR3 length is 14 residues. Trimming pared 1 base from V and 4 bases from J, leaving 10 bases between. The CDR3 loop is CATSRAGMSYGYTF. The CDR3 DNA reads TGTGCCACCAGCAGAGCCGGGATGTCCTATGGCTACACCTTC.

The chain couples TRBV6-5 to TRBJ1-4, with D hard to call. Trimming took 4 bases from V and 0 from J, leaving 18 bases between them. Germline V CDR1 and CDR2: MNHEY, SVGAGI. This CDR3 spans 18 amino acids. The CDR3 reads CASSSPTSITATNEKLFF. In DNA, the CDR3 is TGTGCCAGCAGTTCCCCGACAAGCATCACCGCAACTAATGAAAAACTGTTTTTT.

The chain has TRBV7-2 and TRBJ1-2; TRBD1 matches at 7 bases. The V gene end was trimmed by 4 bases and the J gene end by 0 bases; junction bases not matched to a gene: 8. The CDR3 contains 16 residues. CDR1 is SGHTA and CDR2 is FQGNSA in the germline V gene. The CDR3 DNA sequence: TGTGCCAGCAGCTGGGGGGGACAGCAAACTAACTATGGCTACACCTTC. Translated: CASSWGGQQTNYGYTF.

This clonotype was counted only a few times. In DNA, the CDR3 is TGTGCCAGCAGCTTAGAAGCAAATAGCAATCAGCCCCAGCATTTT. This codes for CASSLEANSNQPQHF. V is TRBV7-2 and J is TRBJ1-5; no clear D. The CDR3 is 15 amino acids. Germline-derived CDR1 and CDR2 are SGHTA and FQGNSA. Trimming took off 1 base at V and 0 bases at J, with 7 bases between the two ends.

V usage is TRBV5-6 and J usage is TRBJ1-4, with a tentative D call TRBD1 (6 bases). Germline V gene data show CDR1 as SGHDT and CDR2 as YYEEEE. V gave up 4 bases and J gave up 7 bases, with 14 bases separating them. The CDR3 covers 14 residues. The CDR3 coding sequence is TGTGCCAGCAGCGCAGAACAGGGAACTGAAAAACTGTTTTTT. Its protein product is CASSAEQGTEKLFF.